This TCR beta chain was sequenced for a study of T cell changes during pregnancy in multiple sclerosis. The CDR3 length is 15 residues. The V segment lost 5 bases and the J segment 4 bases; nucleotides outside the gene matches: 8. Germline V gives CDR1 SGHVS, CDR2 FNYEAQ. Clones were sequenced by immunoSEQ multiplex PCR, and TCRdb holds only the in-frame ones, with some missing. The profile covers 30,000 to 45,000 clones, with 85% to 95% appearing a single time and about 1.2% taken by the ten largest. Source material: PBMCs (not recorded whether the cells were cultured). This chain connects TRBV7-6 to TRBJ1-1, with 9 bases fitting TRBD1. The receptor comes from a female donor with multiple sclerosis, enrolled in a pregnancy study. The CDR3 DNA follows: TGTGCCAGCAGCCTGGGACAGGGATGGTCCACTGAAGCTTTCTTT. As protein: CASSLGQGWSTEAFF.